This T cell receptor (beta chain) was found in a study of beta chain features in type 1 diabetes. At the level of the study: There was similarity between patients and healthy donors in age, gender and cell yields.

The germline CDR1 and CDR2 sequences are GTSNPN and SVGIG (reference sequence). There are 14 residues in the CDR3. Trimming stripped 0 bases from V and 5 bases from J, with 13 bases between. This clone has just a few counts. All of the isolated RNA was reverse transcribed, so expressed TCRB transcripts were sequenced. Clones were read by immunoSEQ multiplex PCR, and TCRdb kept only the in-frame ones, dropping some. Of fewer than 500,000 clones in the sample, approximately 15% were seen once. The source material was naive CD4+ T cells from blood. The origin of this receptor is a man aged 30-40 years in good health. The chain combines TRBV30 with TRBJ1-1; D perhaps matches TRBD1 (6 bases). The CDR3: CAWSVLGARTEAFF. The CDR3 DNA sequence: TGTGCCTGGAGTGTCCTGGGGGCGAGGACTGAAGCTTTCTTT.